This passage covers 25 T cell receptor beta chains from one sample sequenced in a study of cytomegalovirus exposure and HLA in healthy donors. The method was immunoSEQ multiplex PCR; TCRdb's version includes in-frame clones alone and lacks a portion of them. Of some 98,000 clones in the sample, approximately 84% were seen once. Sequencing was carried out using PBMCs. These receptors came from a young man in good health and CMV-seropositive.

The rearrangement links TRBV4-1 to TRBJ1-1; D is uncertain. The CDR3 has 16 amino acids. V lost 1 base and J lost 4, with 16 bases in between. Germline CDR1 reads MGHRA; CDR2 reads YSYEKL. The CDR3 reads CASSQGVVVGLTEAFF. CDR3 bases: TGCGCCAGCAGCCAAGGGGTCGTTGTGGGCCTCACTGAAGCTTTCTTT.

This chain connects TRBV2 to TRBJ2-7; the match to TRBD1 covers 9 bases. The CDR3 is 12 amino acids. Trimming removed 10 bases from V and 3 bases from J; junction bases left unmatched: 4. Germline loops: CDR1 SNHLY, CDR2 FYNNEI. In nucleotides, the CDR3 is TGTGCCACGGCGGGACAGGGCTACGAGCAGTACTTC. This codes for CATAGQGYEQYF.

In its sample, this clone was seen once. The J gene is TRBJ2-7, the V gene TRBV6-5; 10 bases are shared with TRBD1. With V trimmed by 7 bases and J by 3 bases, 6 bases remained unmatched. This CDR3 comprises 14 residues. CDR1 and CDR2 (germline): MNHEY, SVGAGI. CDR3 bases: TGTGCCAGCACCCGAGGGACAGGGGACTACGAGCAGTACTTC. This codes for CASTRGTGDYEQYF.

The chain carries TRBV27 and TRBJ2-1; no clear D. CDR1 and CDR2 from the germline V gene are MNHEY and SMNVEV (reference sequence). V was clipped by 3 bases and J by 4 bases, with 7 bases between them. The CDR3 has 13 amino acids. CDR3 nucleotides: TGTGCCAGCAGTTTGCAGGATTACAATGAGCAGTTCTTC. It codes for CASSLQDYNEQFF.

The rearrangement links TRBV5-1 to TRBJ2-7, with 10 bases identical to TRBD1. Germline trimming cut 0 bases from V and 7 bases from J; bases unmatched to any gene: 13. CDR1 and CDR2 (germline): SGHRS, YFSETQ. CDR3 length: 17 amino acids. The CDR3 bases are TGCGCCAGCAGCTTGGGGACAGGGGGTGAAGGGGCCCTGGAGCAGTACTTC. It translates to CASSLGTGGEGALEQYF.

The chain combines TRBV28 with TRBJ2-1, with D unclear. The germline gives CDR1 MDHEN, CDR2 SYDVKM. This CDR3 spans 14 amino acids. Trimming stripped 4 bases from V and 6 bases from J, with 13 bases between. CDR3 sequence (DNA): TGTGCCAGCAGTTCGTATCTTGGCGGCAATGAGCAGTTCTTC. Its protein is CASSSYLGGNEQFF. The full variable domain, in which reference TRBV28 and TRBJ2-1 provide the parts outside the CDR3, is DVKVTQSSRYLVKRTGEKVFLECVQDMDHENMFWYRQDPGLGLRLIYFSYDVKMKEKGDIPEGYSVSREKKERFSLILESASTNQTSMYLCASSSYLGGNEQFFGPGTRLTVL.

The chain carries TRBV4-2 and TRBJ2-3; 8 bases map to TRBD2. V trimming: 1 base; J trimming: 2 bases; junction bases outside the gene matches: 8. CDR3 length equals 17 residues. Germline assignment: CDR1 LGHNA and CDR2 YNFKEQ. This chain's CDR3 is CASSQGDSGDLTDTQYF. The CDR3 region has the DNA TGTGCCAGCAGCCAAGGTGATAGCGGGGACCTCACAGATACGCAGTATTTT.

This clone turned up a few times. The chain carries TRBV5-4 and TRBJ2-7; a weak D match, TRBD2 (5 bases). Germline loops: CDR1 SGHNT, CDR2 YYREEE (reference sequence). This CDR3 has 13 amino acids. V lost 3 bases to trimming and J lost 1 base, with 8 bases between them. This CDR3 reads CASSSRASYEQYF. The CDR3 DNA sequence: TGTGCCAGCAGCTCGCGGGCTTCCTACGAGCAGTACTTC.

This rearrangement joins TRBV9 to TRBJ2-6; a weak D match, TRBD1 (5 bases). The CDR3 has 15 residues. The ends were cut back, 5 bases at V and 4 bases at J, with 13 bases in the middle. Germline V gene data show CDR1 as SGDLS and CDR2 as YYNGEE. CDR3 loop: CASRDQGSGANVLTF. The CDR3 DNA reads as TGTGCCAGCAGAGATCAGGGCTCAGGGGCCAACGTCCTGACTTTC.

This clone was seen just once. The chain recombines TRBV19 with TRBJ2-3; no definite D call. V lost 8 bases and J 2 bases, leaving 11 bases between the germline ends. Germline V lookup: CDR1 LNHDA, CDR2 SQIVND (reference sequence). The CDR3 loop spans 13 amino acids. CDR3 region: CASLDWPTDTQYF. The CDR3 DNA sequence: TGTGCCAGTTTAGACTGGCCCACAGATACGCAGTATTTT.

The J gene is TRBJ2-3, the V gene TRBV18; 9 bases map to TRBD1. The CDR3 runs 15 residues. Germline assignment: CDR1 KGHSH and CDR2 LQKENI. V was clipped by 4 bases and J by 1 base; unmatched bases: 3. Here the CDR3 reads CASSRDRARTDTQYF. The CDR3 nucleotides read TGTGCCAGCTCACGGGACAGGGCGCGCACAGATACGCAGTATTTT. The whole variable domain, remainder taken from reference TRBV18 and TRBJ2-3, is NAGVMQNPRHLVRRRGQEARLRCSPMKGHSHVYWYRQLPEEGLKFMVYLQKENIIDESGMPKERFSAEFPKEGPSILRIQQVVRGDSAAYFCASSRDRARTDTQYFGPGTRLTVL.

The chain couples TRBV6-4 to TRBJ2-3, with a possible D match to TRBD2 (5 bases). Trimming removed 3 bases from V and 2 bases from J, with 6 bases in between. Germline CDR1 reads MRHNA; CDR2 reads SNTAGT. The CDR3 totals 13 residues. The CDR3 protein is CASSDSDTDTQYF. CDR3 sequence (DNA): TGTGCCAGCAGTGATAGCGACACAGATACGCAGTATTTT.

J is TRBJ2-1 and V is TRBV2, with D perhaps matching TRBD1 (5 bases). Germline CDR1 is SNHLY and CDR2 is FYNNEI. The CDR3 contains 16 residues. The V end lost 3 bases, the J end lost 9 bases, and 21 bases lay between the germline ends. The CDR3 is CASSDSVSKGLSEQFF. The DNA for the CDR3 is TGTGCCAGCAGTGATTCGGTCAGCAAGGGGCTTAGTGAGCAGTTCTTC.

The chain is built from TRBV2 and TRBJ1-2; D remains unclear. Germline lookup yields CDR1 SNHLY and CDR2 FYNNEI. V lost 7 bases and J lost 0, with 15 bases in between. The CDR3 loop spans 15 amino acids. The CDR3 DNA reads TGTGCCAGCAAGGAGGGAAGGATGACTAACTATGGCTACACCTTC. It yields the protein CASKEGRMTNYGYTF.

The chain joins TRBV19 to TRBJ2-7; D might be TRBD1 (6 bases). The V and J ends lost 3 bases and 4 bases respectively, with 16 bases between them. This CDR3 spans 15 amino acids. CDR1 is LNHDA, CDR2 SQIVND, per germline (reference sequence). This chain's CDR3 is CASSMGAREHYEQYF. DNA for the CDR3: TGTGCCAGTAGTATGGGGGCACGGGAACATTACGAGCAGTACTTC.

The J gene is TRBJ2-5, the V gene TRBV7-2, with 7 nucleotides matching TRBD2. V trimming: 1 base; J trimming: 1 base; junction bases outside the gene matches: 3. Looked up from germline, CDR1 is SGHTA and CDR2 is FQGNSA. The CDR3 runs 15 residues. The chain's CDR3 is CASSLVGGSQETQYF. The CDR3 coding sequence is TGTGCCAGCAGCTTAGTCGGGGGGAGCCAAGAGACCCAGTACTTC.

The CDR3 loop is CSVGGTGGHNQPQHF. The CDR3 DNA follows: TGCAGCGTTGGGGGTACAGGGGGCCATAATCAGCCCCAGCATTTT. The gene calls are TRBV29-1 and TRBJ1-5; 9 nucleotides match TRBD1. The CDR3 extends over 15 amino acids. Looked up from germline, CDR1 is SQVTM and CDR2 is ANQGSEA. J was trimmed by 4 bases and V by 4 bases; bases with no gene match: 8.

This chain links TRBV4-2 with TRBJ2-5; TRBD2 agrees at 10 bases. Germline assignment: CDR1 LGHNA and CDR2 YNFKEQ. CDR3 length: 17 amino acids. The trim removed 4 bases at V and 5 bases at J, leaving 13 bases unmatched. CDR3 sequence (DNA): TGTGCCAGCAGCCCCGAGCGGGGGGGCCGCGAAGGGGAGACCCAGTACTTC. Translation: CASSPERGGREGETQYF.

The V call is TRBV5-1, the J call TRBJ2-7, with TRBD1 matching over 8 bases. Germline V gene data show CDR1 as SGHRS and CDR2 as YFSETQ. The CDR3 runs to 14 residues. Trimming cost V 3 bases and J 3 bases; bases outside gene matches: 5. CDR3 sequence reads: CASSYWTGNYEQYF. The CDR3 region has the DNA TGCGCCAGCAGCTACTGGACAGGGAACTACGAGCAGTACTTC.

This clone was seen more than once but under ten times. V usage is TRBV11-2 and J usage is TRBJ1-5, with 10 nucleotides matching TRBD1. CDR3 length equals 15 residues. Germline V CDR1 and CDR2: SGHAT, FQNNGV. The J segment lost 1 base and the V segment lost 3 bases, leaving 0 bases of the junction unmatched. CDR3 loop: CASSLDRGSNQPQHF. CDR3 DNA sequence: TGTGCCAGCAGCTTGGACAGGGGGAGCAATCAGCCCCAGCATTTT.

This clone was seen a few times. The CDR3 bases are TGTGCCAGCAGCTTAGCGCAGCGGGAGAGCGACGAGCAGTACTTC. It is translated as CASSLAQRESDEQYF. The chain has TRBV7-9 and TRBJ2-7; 8 nucleotides line up with TRBD2. Trimming cost V 0 bases and J 5 bases; bases outside gene matches: 6. Germline lookup yields CDR1 SEHNR and CDR2 FQNEAQ (reference sequence). This CDR3 spans 15 amino acids.

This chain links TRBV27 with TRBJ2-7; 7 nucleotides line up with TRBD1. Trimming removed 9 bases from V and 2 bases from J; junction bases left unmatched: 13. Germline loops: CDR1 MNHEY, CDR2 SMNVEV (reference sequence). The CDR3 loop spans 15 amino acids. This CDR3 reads CASSRGGTVPYEQYF. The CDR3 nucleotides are TGTGCCAGTTCACGAGGTGGGACAGTCCCCTACGAGCAGTACTTC.

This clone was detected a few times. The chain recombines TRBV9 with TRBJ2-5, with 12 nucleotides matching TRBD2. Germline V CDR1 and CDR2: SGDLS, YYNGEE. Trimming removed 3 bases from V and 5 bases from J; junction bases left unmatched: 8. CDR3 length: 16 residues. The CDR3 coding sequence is TGTGCCAGCAGCGCCTCTAGCGGGGGGGCCTGGGAGACCCAGTACTTC. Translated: CASSASSGGAWETQYF.

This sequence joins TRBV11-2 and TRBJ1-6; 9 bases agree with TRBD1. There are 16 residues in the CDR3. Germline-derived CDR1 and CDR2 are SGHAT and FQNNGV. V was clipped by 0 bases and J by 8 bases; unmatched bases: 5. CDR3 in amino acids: CASSLEGTGSHSPLHF. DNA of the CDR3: TGTGCCAGCAGCTTAGAGGGGACAGGGTCGCATTCACCCCTCCACTTT.

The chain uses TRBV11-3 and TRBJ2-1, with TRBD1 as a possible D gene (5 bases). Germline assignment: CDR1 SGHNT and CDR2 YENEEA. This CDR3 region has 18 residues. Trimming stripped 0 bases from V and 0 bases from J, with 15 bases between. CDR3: CASSLDQGGSSSYNEQFF. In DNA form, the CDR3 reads TGTGCCAGCAGCTTAGATCAGGGCGGATCCAGCTCCTACAATGAGCAGTTCTTC.